This TCR beta chain appears in the sequencing data of a study of CD8+ T cells in alopecia areata. Looking at the study overall: A 6-month period off drug followed tofacitinib, which lasted 6 to 18 months.

As to this clone: The antigen is unknown.

Between the trimmed V and J ends, which lost 3 bases and 2 bases, there was a span of 12 bases. This CDR3 spans 14 amino acids. Germline V gene sequence: CDR1 SGHDT, CDR2 YYEEEE. Treatment described: oral pan-JAK inhibitor, 5-10 mg twice daily. RNA extraction was followed by reverse transcription into cDNA, which acted as the sequencing template. TCRdb's copy holds only in-frame clones and misses some; the assay was immunoSEQ multiplex PCR. The repertoire consists of over 95,000 clones, with 50% to 75% occurring once and the leading ten covering about a sixth. Study outcomes and limitations: A great number of expanded lesional clones endured in scalp and blood during tofacitinib. More clonal than normal scalp was lesional scalp, particularly alopecia totalis/universalis.

The chain is built from TRBV5-6 and TRBJ2-7, with D hard to call. This TCR was sampled from a human donor with alopecia areata. Specimen: CD8+ T cells sorted from blood, collected at week 4, from a patient treated with tofacitinib. CDR3 DNA sequence: TGTGCCAGCAGCTCTGGACCCTTCGCCTACGAGCAGTACTTC. This encodes CASSSGPFAYEQYF. The variable domain in full, with the rest retrieved from reference TRBV5-6 and TRBJ2-7, is DAGVTQSPTHLIKTRGQQVTLRCSPKSGHDTVSWYQQALGQGPQFIFQYYEEEERQRGNFPDRFSGHQFPNYSSELNVNALLLGDSALYLCASSSGPFAYEQYFGPGTRLTVT.